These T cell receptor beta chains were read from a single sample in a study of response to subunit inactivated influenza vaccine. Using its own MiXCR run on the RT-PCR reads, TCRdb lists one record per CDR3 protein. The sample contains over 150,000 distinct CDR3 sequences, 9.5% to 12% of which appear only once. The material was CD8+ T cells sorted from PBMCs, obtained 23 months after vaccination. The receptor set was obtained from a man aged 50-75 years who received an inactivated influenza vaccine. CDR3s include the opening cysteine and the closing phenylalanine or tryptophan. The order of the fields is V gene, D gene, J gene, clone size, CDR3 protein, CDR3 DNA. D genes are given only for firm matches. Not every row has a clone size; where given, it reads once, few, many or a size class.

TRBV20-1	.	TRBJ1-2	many	CSARDRGGVGYTF	TGCAGTGCTAGAGATCGTGGGGGGGTAGGCTACACCTTC
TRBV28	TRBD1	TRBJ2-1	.	CASSLDRGQFF	TGTGCCAGCAGTTTGGACAGGGGCCAGTTCTTC
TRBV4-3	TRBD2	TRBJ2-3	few	CASSQEVVLAGGSDTQYF	TGCGCCAGCAGCCAAGAGGTGGTACTAGCGGGAGGAAGTGATACGCAGTATTTT
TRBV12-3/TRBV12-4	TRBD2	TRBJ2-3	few	CASSPRNSGGPGDTQYF	TGTGCCAGCAGTCCCCGCAATAGCGGGGGCCCGGGAGATACGCAGTATTTT
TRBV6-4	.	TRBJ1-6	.	CASSDFGGSGSPLHF	TGTGCCAGCAGTGACTTCGGGGGGTCCGGTTCACCCCTCCACTTT
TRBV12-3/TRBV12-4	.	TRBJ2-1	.	CASSGTFLYEQFF	TGTGCCAGCAGTGGGACCTTTCTCTATGAGCAGTTCTTC
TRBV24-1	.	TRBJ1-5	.	CATSALGSGPQHF	TGTGCCACCAGTGCGCTCGGCTCGGGGCCCCAGCATTTT
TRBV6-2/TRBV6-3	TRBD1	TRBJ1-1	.	CASSYTPQGASGTEAFF	TGTGCCAGCAGTTACACACCACAGGGGGCAAGTGGCACTGAAGCTTTCTTT
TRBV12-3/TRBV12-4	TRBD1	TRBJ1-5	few	CASREQGNSNQPQHF	TGTGCCAGCAGAGAACAGGGGAATAGCAATCAGCCCCAGCATTTT
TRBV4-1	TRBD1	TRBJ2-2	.	CASSQDRGLNGELFF	TGCGCCAGCAGCCAAGACAGGGGGCTTAACGGGGAGCTGTTTTTT
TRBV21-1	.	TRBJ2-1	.	CASSKRGQGCEQFF	TGTGCCAGCAGCAAAAGGGGACAGGGGTGTGAGCAGTTCTTC
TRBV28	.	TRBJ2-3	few	CASSLFGVAKDTQYF	TGTGCCAGCAGTTTATTCGGGGTAGCTAAAGATACGCAGTATTTT
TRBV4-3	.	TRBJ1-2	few	CASSLSEQAYYGYTF	TGCGCCAGCAGCCTCTCCGAACAGGCTTACTATGGCTACACCTTC
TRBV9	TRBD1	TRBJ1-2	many	CASSVGQGTTFGYTF	TGTGCCAGCAGCGTCGGACAGGGGACAACCTTCGGCTACACCTTC
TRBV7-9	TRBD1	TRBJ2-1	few	CASSLVAGGDEQFF	TGTGCCAGCAGCTTAGTGGCAGGGGGTGATGAGCAGTTCTTC
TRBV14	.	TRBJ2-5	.	CASSQDGLAGQETQYF	TGTGCCAGCAGCCAAGATGGTCTGGCAGGGCAAGAGACCCAGTACTTC
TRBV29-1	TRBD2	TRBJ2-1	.	CSVEGGGHEQFF	TGCAGCGTTGAAGGCGGGGGGCATGAGCAGTTCTTC
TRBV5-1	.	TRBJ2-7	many	CASSLESEYEQYF	TGCGCCAGCAGCTTGGAATCTGAATACGAGCAGTACTTC
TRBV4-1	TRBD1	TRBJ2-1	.	CASSPQGWAGEQFF	TGCGCCAGCAGCCCACAGGGGTGGGCGGGTGAGCAGTTCTTC
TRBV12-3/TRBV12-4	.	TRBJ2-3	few	CASSISIDTQYF	TGTGCCAGCAGCATATCGATAGATACGCAGTATTTT
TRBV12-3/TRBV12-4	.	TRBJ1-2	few	CASSFMGPNNYGYTF	TGTGCCAGCAGTTTTATGGGGCCAAATAACTATGGCTACACCTTC
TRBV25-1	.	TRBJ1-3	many	CASSLGRGNTIYF	TGTGCCAGCAGCTTGGGACGTGGAAACACCATATATTTT
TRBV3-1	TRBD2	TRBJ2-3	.	CASSHLEAGGTDTQYF	TGTGCCAGCAGCCATTTAGAAGCGGGAGGCACAGATACGCAGTATTTT
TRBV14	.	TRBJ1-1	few	CASSQLPYLGDTEAFF	TGTGCCAGCAGCCAACTACCCTACCTGGGGGACACTGAAGCTTTCTTT
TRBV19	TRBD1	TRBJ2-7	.	CASSDWTGGNRDEQYF	TGTGCCAGTAGTGACTGGACAGGGGGCAATAGAGACGAGCAGTACTTC
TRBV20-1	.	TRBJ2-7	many	CSARARGDEQYF	TGCAGTGCTAGAGCTAGGGGCGACGAGCAGTACTTC